The clone carrying this T cell receptor beta chain was seen more than once but under ten times. In germline, CDR1 is LNHDA, CDR2 SQIVND (reference sequence). The ends lost 2 bases at V and 5 bases at J; junction bases unmatched: 14. The CDR3 consists of 18 residues. Original processing notes: Amplification from reference gene primers served as the basis for estimated nucleated cell counts. Here immunoSEQ multiplex PCR was the method, and the copy in TCRdb shows in-frame clones only, minus some. V, J and clone size reflect that table, while D and trimming were determined from the DNA. The sample consists of 370,000 or so clones, about 89% of them appearing once. These data originate in a study of blood T cell repertoires in COVID-19. Study background: The United States, Italy and Spain provided the acute and convalescent COVID-19 samples. T cells, B-cell-depleted T cells, or PBMCs supplied cDNA or gDNA.

Resolution of symptoms, clearance, or two negative PCRs was present in recovered Cohort 3 donors. This chain connects TRBV19 to TRBJ1-2; 10 bases are shared with TRBD1. The receptor's source is a man aged 30 to 45 who had recovered from COVID-19. Specimen: PBMCs or T cells enriched from blood (not recorded which). Written as DNA, the CDR3 is TGTGCCAGTAGTATAAAGGAGGGACAGGGGTCCCTTCAATATGGCTACACCTTC. It is translated as CASSIKEGQGSLQYGYTF.